This TCR beta chain stems from a study of neurological immune-mediated disorders. This CDR3 has 15 amino acids. Germline V CDR1 and CDR2: DFQATT, SNEGSKA (reference sequence). The V and J ends lost 2 bases and 2 bases respectively, with 13 bases between them. With 10-nucleotide random UMIs, 5'RACE was used to make the cDNA. The output of every sequencing run exceeded 170 million TCR-beta sequences, derived from 15-18 subjects. MiXCR, applied by TCRdb to the 5' RACE reads, yields one record per CDR3 protein. The data contain fewer than 60,000 distinct CDR3 sequences, 3% to 4.5% of them seen just once; the ten biggest clones take up 6.5%. This clonotype was seen many times. Its specificity is unknown. Study-wide points: One related-CDR3 cluster, found by phylogenetic grouping, held repertoires of 18 of 34 multiple sclerosis patients and is a possible signature.

This chain uses TRBV20-1 with TRBJ1-5; D uncertain. The source is a man aged 60-69 years with multiple sclerosis. Sequencing was carried out using PBMCs. The chain's CDR3 is CSARNLPARNQPQHF. The CDR3 DNA reads as TGCAGTGCTAGAAATCTCCCTGCTCGCAATCAGCCCCAGCATTTT.